This T cell receptor beta chain appears in the sequencing data of a study of blood T cell repertoires in COVID-19. Study information: Spain, Italy and the United States supplied samples that represented acute and convalescent COVID-19. In each case, the material was cDNA or gDNA derived from T cells, B-cell-depleted T cells, or PBMCs.

The trim removed 2 bases at V and 4 bases at J, leaving 5 bases unmatched. In germline, CDR1 is GTSNPN, CDR2 SVGIG (reference sequence). CDR3 length: 16 amino acids. Methods used by the authors: The assay estimated nucleated cells by amplifying reference gene primers. Produced via immunoSEQ multiplex PCR; TCRdb's table is partial and in-frame only. The D gene and trimming were derived from the DNA, and the V and J assignments and clone size from that table. This sample has about 350,000 clones, with approximately 89% found just once. This receptor was obtained from a young woman who had recovered from COVID-19. The sequencing input was peripheral blood. The chain carries TRBV30 and TRBJ2-3, with TRBD2 identical over 14 bases. The DNA for the CDR3 is TGTGCCTGGAGTCTGAGACTAGCGGGAGGGGCAGATACGCAGTATTTT. Its translation: CAWSLRLAGGADTQYF. Variable domain in full (rest from reference TRBV30 and TRBJ2-3): SQTIHQWPATLVQPVGSPLSLECTVEGTSNPNLYWYRQAAGRGLQLLFYSVGIGQISSEVPQNLSASRPQDRQFILSSKKLLLSDSGFYLCAWSLRLAGGADTQYFGPGTRLTVL.